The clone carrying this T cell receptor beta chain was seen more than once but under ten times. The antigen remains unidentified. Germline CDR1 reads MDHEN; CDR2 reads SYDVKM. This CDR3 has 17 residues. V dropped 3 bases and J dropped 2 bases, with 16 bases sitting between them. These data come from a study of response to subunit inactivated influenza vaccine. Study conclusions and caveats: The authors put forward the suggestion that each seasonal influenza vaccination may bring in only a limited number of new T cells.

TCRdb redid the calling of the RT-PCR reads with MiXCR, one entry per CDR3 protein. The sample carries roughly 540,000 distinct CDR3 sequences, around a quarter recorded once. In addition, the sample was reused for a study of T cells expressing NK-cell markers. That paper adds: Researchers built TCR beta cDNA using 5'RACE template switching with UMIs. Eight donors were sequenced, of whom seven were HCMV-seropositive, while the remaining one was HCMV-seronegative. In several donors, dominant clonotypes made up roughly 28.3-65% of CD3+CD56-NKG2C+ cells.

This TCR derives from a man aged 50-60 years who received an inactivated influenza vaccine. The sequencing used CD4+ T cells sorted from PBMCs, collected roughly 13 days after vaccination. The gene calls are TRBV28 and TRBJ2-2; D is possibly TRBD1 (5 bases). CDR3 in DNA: TGTGCCAGCAGTTTGGCCAGGGTCGGTGTAAACACCGGGGAGCTGTTTTTT. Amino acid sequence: CASSLARVGVNTGELFF. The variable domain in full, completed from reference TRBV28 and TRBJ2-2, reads DVKVTQSSRYLVKRTGEKVFLECVQDMDHENMFWYRQDPGLGLRLIYFSYDVKMKEKGDIPEGYSVSREKKERFSLILESASTNQTSMYLCASSLARVGVNTGELFFGEGSRLTVL.